The clone carrying this T cell receptor (beta chain) appeared a single time. Its target is unknown. This specimen belongs to a study of cytomegalovirus exposure and HLA in healthy donors. Study results and caveats: In a later analysis, the majority of CMV-associated beta chains seemingly showed HLA restriction. Versus the approximately 700-donor mean, an Asian-associated ancestry cluster reportedly showed fewer N-insertions in a later analysis.

In the PCR, 60 Vbeta and 13 Jbeta primers were used. Original handling: Unique TCR beta chains numbered roughly 84 million in a later analysis, with around 11 million shared. Sequencing used immunoSEQ multiplex PCR; TCRdb keeps in-frame clones, though not all of them. From that table come the V and J calls and clone size; the DNA was used to work out D and trimming. The sample includes about 110,000 clones, more than 60% of them seen just once. The ends were cut back, 3 bases at V and 4 bases at J, with 16 bases in the middle. The CDR3 extends over 16 amino acids. The germline gives CDR1 LGHNA, CDR2 YSLEER.

The TCR was taken from a man aged 55 to 70 in good health and CMV-seronegative. Sequencing was performed on PBMCs. The chain employs TRBV4-3 and TRBJ2-1; D might be TRBD2 (6 bases). This CDR3 reads CASSQNPSALYNEQFF. DNA for the CDR3: TGCGCCAGCAGCCAGAACCCTAGCGCCCTTTACAATGAGCAGTTCTTC.